Sequencing of this T cell receptor (beta chain) was carried out in a study of metastatic and nonmetastatic thyroid tumors. Overall study: Repertoires were compared across blood and tumor or nodule tissue from malignant and benign thyroid patients. Study-level results: Reports indicated that malignant thyroid tumors showed significantly higher TCR beta diversity than benign nodules did, in blood and tumor.

Per the authors' pipeline: Built for papillary thyroid cancer, a distant-metastasis classifier drew on CDR3 differences across clinicopathological groups. Using MiXCR, TCRdb re-called clones from the PCR reads. These V and J calls originate from TCRdb's pipeline instead of the authors' own analysis. This table has about 31,000 clones, roughly 18% appearing once. None of the patients had undergone any treatment ahead of thyroid surgery. A remark on this clone: As yet, its antigen is unknown.

Trimming pared 1 base from V and 2 bases from J, leaving 13 bases between. Germline V gives CDR1 LGHNA, CDR2 YNFKEQ. The CDR3 is 16 amino acids. The chain uses TRBV4-2 and TRBJ2-3, with D unclear. What was sequenced was blood. The source is a female donor with papillary thyroid cancer or a benign thyroid nodule (not recorded which). Some clones in this sample may be carry-over from other donors' samples. The CDR3: CASSQGAAVSTDTQYF. CDR3 DNA sequence: TGTGCCAGCAGCCAAGGGGCGGCCGTCTCCACAGATACGCAGTATTTT.